Below are 12 T cell receptor beta chains sequenced from a single sample in a study of blood T cells in healthy people across ages. A second about 7 to 12 cycle PCR used barcoded and J-beta primers. Each CDR3 protein is one row after TCRdb ran MiXCR on the 5' RACE reads. The sample carries 780,000 or so distinct CDR3 sequences, roughly 25% recorded once. This sample also appeared in a second study, on T cells of mothers and their children.

What was sequenced was blood. These receptors were obtained from a boy younger than 18 in good health.

This clonotype has just a few counts. CDR3: CASSYKGENYGYTF. The CDR3, as DNA: TGTGCCAGCAGTTACAAGGGCGAGAACTATGGCTACACCTTC. The gene calls are TRBV6-2 or TRBV6-3 and TRBJ1-2, with no clear D. Germline V lookup: CDR1 MNHEY, CDR2 SVGEGT. V was cut by 2 bases and J by 2 bases, with 9 bases left in between. The CDR3 length is 14 residues.

This chain connects TRBV24-1 to TRBJ2-6; no clear D gene. Germline V gives CDR1 KGHDR, CDR2 SFDVKD. V lost 4 bases and J 4 bases, leaving 7 bases between the germline ends. CDR3 size: 14 residues. CDR3 sequence (DNA): TGTGCCACCAGTGACCCGACAGGGGCCAACGTCCTGACTTTC. Translation gives CATSDPTGANVLTF.

This clonotype was counted a few times. The rearrangement links TRBV7-2 to TRBJ1-5; the D gene is possibly TRBD1 (6 bases). From germline, CDR1 is SGHTA and CDR2 FQGNSA. The CDR3 loop spans 14 amino acids. Trimming left V 5 bases short and J 6 bases short, with 14 bases between. CDR3 loop: CASSPVGAGQPQHF. The DNA for the CDR3 is TGTGCCAGCAGCCCCGTGGGGGCTGGTCAGCCCCAGCATTTT.

The genes are TRBV15 and TRBJ1-1, with a weak D call TRBD1 (5 bases). There are 14 residues in the CDR3. CDR1 is LNHNV, CDR2 YYDKDF, per germline (reference sequence). With 1 base removed from V and 4 bases from J, the gap between germline ends came to 10 bases. The chain's CDR3 is CATSRAGQPTEAFF. The CDR3 bases are TGTGCCACCAGCAGAGCAGGGCAGCCCACTGAAGCTTTCTTT.

J is TRBJ2-7 and V is TRBV20-1; D might be TRBD1 (5 bases). Germline V gene data show CDR1 as DFQATT and CDR2 as SNEGSKA (reference sequence). The CDR3 length is 15 residues. Trimming stripped 0 bases from V and 4 bases from J, with 16 bases between. This CDR3 reads CSARDEQGIRYEQYF. The CDR3, as DNA: TGCAGTGCTAGAGATGAGCAGGGTATTCGGTACGAGCAGTACTTC.

This clonotype showed up just a few times. The chain employs TRBV7-9 and TRBJ2-2; D perhaps matches TRBD1 (5 bases). The CDR3 spans 12 residues. V was shortened by 6 bases and J by 7 bases, with 9 bases between the two germline ends. Germline CDR1 reads SEHNR; CDR2 reads FQNEAQ (reference sequence). CDR3 sequence reads: CASRGVHGELFF. CDR3 sequence (DNA): TGTGCCAGCAGAGGGGTTCACGGGGAGCTGTTTTTT.

This clonotype was counted only a few times. This sequence joins TRBV2 and TRBJ2-1, with D perhaps given as TRBD1 or TRBD2 (5 bases each). The J call may be in error: the DNA end matches TRBJ2-7 better. CDR3 length: 14 residues. The germline V gene encodes CDR1 SNHLY and CDR2 FYNNEI. This CDR3 is CASNGIRGSSEQYF. DNA for the CDR3: TGTGCCAGCAACGGGATCCGGGGCTCAAGCGAGCAGTACTTC.

The V gene is TRBV4-3, the J gene TRBJ1-1; no definite D call. Germline CDR1 and CDR2: LGHNA and YSLEER. The CDR3 has 13 residues. Deletions cut 0 bases from V and 6 bases from J, with 8 bases between. DNA for the CDR3: TGCGCCAGCAGCCAAGAATCGGGAGCTGAAGCTTTCTTT. Its translation: CASSQESGAEAFF.

The CDR3 spells CASSLLGRDQPQHF. The CDR3 DNA reads TGTGCCAGCAGTTTACTAGGAAGGGATCAGCCCCAGCATTTT. The chain links TRBV27 to TRBJ1-5, with D hard to call. Trimming shortened V by 2 bases and J by 5 bases, and 10 bases separated the two germline ends. This CDR3 is built from 14 residues. Germline loops: CDR1 MNHEY, CDR2 SMNVEV (reference sequence).

This clonotype was detected only a few times. The chain uses TRBV20-1 and TRBJ2-7; no firm D call. The CDR3 has 13 amino acids. Germline lookup yields CDR1 DFQATT and CDR2 SNEGSKA (reference sequence). Trimming removed 5 bases from V and 1 base from J, with 12 bases in between. The CDR3 DNA reads TGCAGTGCTCGCGCTGAAGGGTCCTACGAGCAGTACTTC. This translates into CSARAEGSYEQYF.

In its sample, this clonotype was seen a few times. A read error may produce the germline difference seen at one junction end. The chain uses TRBV20-1 and TRBJ1-1, with TRBD1 matching 7 bases. This CDR3 spans 13 amino acids. Germline CDR1 DFQATT, CDR2 SNEGSKA (reference sequence). The CDR3 coding sequence is TGCAGTACTAGGACAGGAGGGAACACTGAAGCTTTCTTT. Its translation: CSTRTGGNTEAFF.

The chain joins TRBV12-3 or TRBV12-4 to TRBJ2-1, with TRBD1 matching 7 bases. Trimming took 5 bases from V and 9 from J; bases not matched to a gene: 7. The CDR3 is 13 residues long. The CDR3 sequence is CASSPQGVGEQFF. The CDR3 region has the DNA TGTGCCAGCAGTCCCCAGGGGGTTGGTGAGCAGTTCTTC.